This T cell receptor (beta chain) emerged from a study of blood T cell repertoires in COVID-19. Turning to the study itself: Acute and convalescent COVID-19 specimens originated in the United States, Italy and Spain. T cells, B-cell-depleted T cells, or PBMCs supplied cDNA or gDNA.

As originally analysed: Estimates of nucleated cell counts were drawn from the amplification of reference gene primers. The method was immunoSEQ multiplex PCR; TCRdb's version includes in-frame clones alone and lacks a portion of them. V, J and clone size derive from that table, while D and trimming were established from the DNA sequence. Of around 140,000 clones in the sample, about 86% are singletons; the top ten hold about 8%. CDR3 length: 15 residues. Germline-derived CDR1 and CDR2 are MDHEN and SYDVKM. J lost 0 bases, V lost 8 bases, and 6 bases had no gene match. The sample taken for sequencing was peripheral blood. This rearrangement joins TRBV28 to TRBJ1-4; 7 bases agree with TRBD1. The receptor's source is a woman in her sixties or seventies with active or convalescent COVID-19. CDR3 protein: CASGRGIATNEKLFF. The CDR3 region has the DNA TGTGCCAGCGGCAGGGGGATTGCAACTAATGAAAAACTGTTTTTT.